The rows below give T cell receptor beta chains drawn from one sample of a study of molecular identifiers for immune sequencing clone quantification. TCRdb reprocessed the PCR reads with MiXCR, giving one entry per CDR3 protein. This table has tens of thousands of distinct CDR3 sequences, roughly 18% appearing once. The sample consisted of naive CD8+ T cells from blood, with Jurkat cell RNA spiked in. These receptors were collected from a human donor in good health. Some libraries in this study had Jurkat cell RNA spiked in. Each CDR3 is given with its conserved first and last residue. A D gene is named only where the DNA matches it firmly. Some rows have no size entry. The others give once, few or many, or a class for an expanded clone.

clone_size,j_call,d_call,v_call,cdr3_aa,cdr3_nt
many,TRBJ2-1,TRBD2,TRBV28,CATDDRLAGNNEQFF,TGTGCCACCGACGATAGACTAGCGGGAAATAATGAGCAGTTCTTC
few,TRBJ2-7,-,TRBV29-1,CSVGTVSYEQYF,TGCAGCGTTGGGACGGTCTCCTACGAGCAGTACTTC
many,TRBJ1-1,-,TRBV6-2/TRBV6-3,CASSLFRGNTEAFF,TGTGCCAGCAGCCTCTTCAGGGGTAATACTGAAGCTTTCTTT
few,TRBJ2-3,TRBD2,TRBV28,CASSLEAGGDTQYF,TGTGCCAGCAGTTTAGAGGCGGGAGGTGATACGCAGTATTTT
many,TRBJ2-7,-,TRBV4-3,CASSQDGVSVQYF,TGCGCCAGCAGCCAAGATGGCGTAAGCGTGCAGTACTTC
few,TRBJ1-1,-,TRBV7-8,CASSMGQNTEAFF,TGTGCCAGCAGCATGGGACAGAACACTGAAGCTTTCTTT
many,TRBJ2-4,-,TRBV13,CASSVGGNIQYF,TGTGCCAGCAGCGTGGGGGGAAACATTCAGTACTTC
many,TRBJ1-2,-,TRBV20-1,CSASFGRRPGYTF,TGCAGTGCTAGTTTTGGCAGACGCCCTGGCTACACCTTC
many,TRBJ2-2,TRBD2,TRBV7-3,CASSPHGRAYTGELFF,TGTGCCAGCAGCCCCCACGGGAGGGCCTACACCGGGGAGCTGTTTTTT
many,TRBJ1-5,-,TRBV5-5,CASSLVQGDQPQHF,TGTGCCAGCAGCTTGGTACAGGGAGATCAGCCCCAGCATTTT
many,TRBJ2-7,TRBD1,TRBV4-3,CASSLATGGYYEQYF,TGCGCCAGCAGCCTTGCGACAGGGGGCTACTACGAGCAGTACTTC
-,TRBJ2-1,TRBD2,TRBV10-3,CAISGYIEGSGSSVSYNEQFF,TGTGCCATCAGTGGATACATCGAGGGTAGCGGGAGCTCGGTGTCCTACAATGAGCAGTTCTTC
many,TRBJ2-7,TRBD1,TRBV29-1,CSVPRTGAGVYEQYF,TGCAGCGTTCCCCGGACAGGGGCGGGGGTCTACGAGCAGTACTTC
-,TRBJ2-7,-,TRBV11-2,CASSSGTGILYEQYF,TGTGCCAGCAGCTCCGGGACCGGAATCCTCTACGAGCAGTACTTC
many,TRBJ2-7,-,TRBV5-5,CASSESSYEQYF,TGTGCCAGCAGCGAGAGCTCCTACGAGCAGTACTTC
many,TRBJ2-3,TRBD2,TRBV2,CASSGLAETDTQYF,TGTGCCAGCAGTGGACTAGCGGAAACAGATACGCAGTATTTT
many,TRBJ2-3,-,TRBV5-6,CASSLGRNTDTQYF,TGTGCCAGCAGCTTGGGCAGGAACACAGATACGCAGTATTTT
many,TRBJ2-7,-,TRBV7-9,CASSFRDHEQYF,TGTGCCAGCAGCTTCAGGGACCACGAGCAGTACTTC
few,TRBJ2-7,TRBD1,TRBV19,CASSTLWDRDEQYF,TGTGCCAGTAGTACCCTATGGGACAGGGACGAGCAGTACTTC
-,TRBJ2-1,-,TRBV18,CASSGNNEQFF,TGTGCCAGCTCAGGGAACAATGAGCAGTTCTTC
-,TRBJ2-2,-,TRBV4-3,CASSPWATNTGELFF,TGCGCCAGCAGCCCTTGGGCTACGAACACCGGGGAGCTGTTTTTT
few,TRBJ2-1,TRBD2,TRBV29-1,CSASGGPHNEQFF,TGCAGCGCTAGCGGGGGCCCCCACAATGAGCAGTTCTTC
-,TRBJ2-1,-,TRBV6-2/TRBV6-3,CASRGLYDEQFF,TGTGCCAGCAGGGGTTTATACGATGAGCAGTTCTTC
few,TRBJ2-3,-,TRBV4-1,CASSQEPKSGLDTQYF,TGCGCCAGCAGCCAAGAACCGAAGAGCGGGTTGGATACGCAGTATTTT
many,TRBJ2-7,-,TRBV4-3,CASSQAENYEQYF,TGCGCCAGCAGCCAAGCCGAGAACTACGAGCAGTACTTC
many,TRBJ2-1,TRBD2,TRBV12-3/TRBV12-4,CASSPRLAGLYNEQFF,TGTGCCAGCAGTCCTAGACTAGCGGGCCTATACAATGAGCAGTTCTTC
few,TRBJ1-1,TRBD1,TRBV5-6,CASSWDSNTEAFF,TGTGCCAGCAGCTGGGACAGTAACACTGAAGCTTTCTTT
many,TRBJ2-2,-,TRBV11-2,CASSLGRFYTGELFF,TGTGCCAGCAGCTTGGGAAGGTTTTACACCGGGGAGCTGTTTTTT
-,TRBJ1-1,-,TRBV12-3/TRBV12-4,CASSEGITEAFF,TGTGCCAGCTCAGAGGGAATCACTGAAGCTTTCTTT
many,TRBJ1-2,TRBD1,TRBV18,CASSVQGAGYTF,TGTGCCAGCTCGGTCCAGGGGGCTGGCTACACCTTC
medium-sized,TRBJ1-1,-,TRBV7-2,CASSFPGNEAFF,TGTGCCAGCAGCTTCCCCGGGAATGAAGCTTTCTTT
-,TRBJ2-2,TRBD1,TRBV2,CASRGPGTGTGELFF,TGTGCCAGCAGGGGTCCCGGGACAGGGACCGGGGAGCTGTTTTTT
many,TRBJ2-2,-,TRBV11-2,CASSLSPGHGGELFF,TGTGCCAGCAGCCTCTCACCAGGGCACGGCGGGGAGCTGTTTTTT
many,TRBJ1-3,-,TRBV5-5,CASSFGASGNTIYF,TGTGCCAGCAGCTTTGGGGCGAGCGGAAACACCATATATTTT
many,TRBJ2-1,-,TRBV25-1,CASSGQANEQFF,TGTGCCAGCAGTGGACAGGCGAATGAGCAGTTCTTC
many,TRBJ2-1,TRBD2,TRBV19,CAASSGSSYNEQFF,TGTGCCGCCTCTAGCGGGAGCTCCTACAATGAGCAGTTCTTC
many,TRBJ1-3,-,TRBV28,CASRRDKTIYF,TGTGCCAGCAGGAGGGACAAAACCATATATTTT
many,TRBJ2-5,-,TRBV7-6,CASTPLRGSETQYF,TGTGCCAGCACACCCCTCAGGGGAAGTGAGACCCAGTACTTC
few,TRBJ1-2,-,TRBV7-9,CASSSGPGAEGYTF,TGTGCCAGCAGCTCAGGTCCCGGGGCGGAGGGCTACACCTTC
many,TRBJ2-2,-,TRBV6-2/TRBV6-3,CASSTLARAGELFF,TGTGCCAGCAGTACGCTAGCGAGGGCCGGGGAGCTGTTTTTT
many,TRBJ2-1,-,TRBV5-1,CASSGSSYNEQFF,TGCGCCAGCAGCGGGAGCTCCTACAATGAGCAGTTCTTC
many,TRBJ2-2,-,TRBV11-2,CASSLPLGGAPNTGELFF,TGTGCCAGCAGCTTACCTCTCGGAGGGGCCCCGAACACCGGGGAGCTGTTTTTT
many,TRBJ2-6,-,TRBV7-2,CASSPSSGANVLTF,TGTGCCAGCAGCCCGAGCTCTGGGGCCAACGTCCTGACTTTC
many,TRBJ2-6,-,TRBV9,CASSVSIAGANVLTF,TGTGCCAGCAGCGTCTCGATCGCGGGGGCCAACGTCCTGACTTTC
many,TRBJ2-7,-,TRBV4-3,CASSQFRRMQLYEQYF,TGCGCCAGCAGCCAATTTCGACGGATGCAACTCTACGAGCAGTACTTC
many,TRBJ2-2,TRBD2,TRBV6-5,CASSSLSGREAGELFF,TGTGCCAGCAGTTCGTTAAGCGGGAGGGAGGCCGGGGAGCTGTTTTTT
few,TRBJ2-7,-,TRBV6-2/TRBV6-3,CASSAGGWTYEQYF,TGTGCCAGCAGCGCCGGGGGCTGGACCTACGAGCAGTACTTC
many,TRBJ1-5,TRBD1,TRBV13,CASSLGGTGDSEDQPQHF,TGTGCCAGCAGCTTAGGGGGGACAGGGGATTCAGAAGATCAGCCCCAGCATTTT
many,TRBJ2-1,TRBD2,TRBV29-1,CSVEDLLAGDGFYNEQFF,TGCAGCGTTGAAGATTTGCTAGCGGGAGATGGGTTCTACAATGAGCAGTTCTTC
many,TRBJ1-3,-,TRBV5-5,CASSWLTPGNTIYF,TGTGCCAGCAGCTGGTTGACACCAGGAAACACCATATATTTT
many,TRBJ2-7,-,TRBV7-2,CASSLPSTGTLSYEQYF,TGTGCCAGCAGCTTACCCTCTACCGGGACCTTATCCTACGAGCAGTACTTC
-,TRBJ2-5,-,TRBV6-2/TRBV6-3,CASRPTGTYQETQYF,TGTGCCAGCAGGCCCACCGGGACCTACCAAGAGACCCAGTACTTC
-,TRBJ2-2,-,TRBV12-3/TRBV12-4,CASSPATAMGRELFF,TGTGCCAGCAGCCCCGCAACAGCGATGGGAAGGGAGCTGTTTTTT
many,TRBJ1-3,-,TRBV25-1,CASSEGAKNTIYF,TGTGCCAGCAGTGAGGGGGCGAAAAACACCATATATTTT
many,TRBJ2-7,-,TRBV11-2,CASSLESYEQYF,TGTGCCAGCAGCTTAGAGTCCTACGAGCAGTACTTC
many,TRBJ2-1,-,TRBV24-1,CATAGGNEQFF,TGTGCCACCGCTGGGGGCAATGAGCAGTTCTTC